The present T cell receptor (beta chain) was sequenced within a study of shared clonotypes between healthy human individuals (dated by TCRdb to about 2020). Context from the whole study: Three men and two women, aged 18 to 49 years, made up the cohort. For each donor, CD4 naive and CD4 memory were each given three plates, CD8 naive was given two plates, and CD8 memory was given one plate. To estimate repertoire size and how much clonotype sharing occurs between individuals, the study deeply sequenced the blood TCR repertoires of about 5 healthy adults. To increase sequencing depth and limit assay-specific biases, TCR repertoire library preparation and sequencing were carried out by different laboratories using diverse techniques. Leukapheresis yielded between about 0.85 and 9.5 billion PBMCs per donor.

TCR CDR3 regions were amplified from genomic DNA by multiplex PCR using the deep immunoSEQ assay. Extracted genomic DNA from each cell subset was spread evenly across all wells of several immunoSEQ 96-well plates, with each plate serving as a replicate. For sorted subsets, about 200 ng genomic DNA, equal to about 30,000 T cell genomes, was loaded into each replicate PCR. Purified libraries were measured with a Qubit 3.0 fluorometer, size-checked on a Bioanalyzer 2100, and measured again with the KAPA Library Quantification kit. Every immunoSEQ 96-well plate was sequenced on a separate single-read 150-cycle Illumina NextSeq 550 flow cell. Processing in the source paper ran as follows. Because only junctional sequences without quality scores were contained in the immunoSEQ output, filtering matching that applied to full-length reads could not be performed. To assign V/J genes and CDR3, sequences were annotated using PyIR, a Python wrapper for IgBLAST v1.9, with IMGT germline references. Reads were filtered out if the reads had weak V/J assignments (E-value above 1e-6), no CDR3, stop codons, out-of-frame junctions, or ambiguous translated residues. V3J clonotypes were defined by identical inferred V gene, J gene, and CDR3 amino acid sequence. The percentage overlap between two repertoires was calculated by dividing the number of shared unique clonotypes by the size of the smaller repertoire. Repertoire richness was assessed with RTK rarefaction, the Chao1 estimator, and Recon v2.1 estimates of unobserved clonotypes. Generation probabilities were computed with OLGA for all TCRbeta clonotypes obtained by the gDNA method from several donors. TCRdb took this table from immuneACCESS and kept in-frame rearrangements with V and J called. Such tables lack part of the clones; where checked against another copy, unresolved V genes explain under half of the gap, and the rest is unexplained. The DNA was the basis for D and trimming; V, J and clone size are from that table. Counted in this sample were some 580,000 clones; almost 97% of them appeared once. 0.045% to 0.07% of the sample rests with the top ten.

On the study overall, not on this receptor specifically: Compared with non-shared clonotypes, the clonotypes found in all four sorted-subset donors had higher generation probabilities. The genetic and exposure-history diversity represented was limited by the small number of donors. Based on pairwise subsampling, the degree of clonotype sharing among donors was expected to be affected by sequencing depth. Rarefaction of sorted-subset datasets indicated incomplete sequencing despite the large sequencing depth. Across a handful of donors, around 5% of naive CD4, approximately 3.5% of naive CD8, about 2% of memory CD4, and 0.4% of memory CD8 clonotypes were shared. Only blood was sampled, and tissue TCR repertoires likely differ from those in blood. Naive subsets generally had larger estimated clonotype richness than memory subsets.

With respect to this clone: Which antigen it targets is not known. No clone much larger than this one lies a single base away; base qualities are absent.

The CDR3 holds 16 amino acids from the cysteine to the phenylalanine. The kept DNA is CDR3 alone, 48 bases in frame from the first base. Healthy HIV-negative adults with no recently reported acute infections or vaccinations were included as donors. All donors were Caucasian adults living in Nashville, Tennessee, USA. CD4+ T cells were enriched through magnetic negative selection, after which naive cells were positively selected on CD45RA and the remaining negative fraction served as the memory subset. Blood was obtained by leukapheresis, after which PBMCs were separated by Ficoll-Histopaque density gradient centrifugation and cryopreserved in liquid nitrogen vapor phase. Analytical flow cytometry was used to check the purity and quantity of every magnetically sorted T cell population. Genomic DNA was isolated from each sorted fraction and quantified by UV absorbance on a Nanodrop 2000c.

The sample taken for sequencing was naive CD4+ T cells sorted from blood. Sample cell subset or site, as interpreted from the label and publication: CD45RA+ positively selected. The sequence derives from a woman aged 25 to 39 in good health. The rearrangement combines TRBV21-1 with TRBJ2-2; TRBD2, the table's D call, was not compared with the DNA. TRBV21-1 is classified as a pseudogene. Read as DNA, the sequence is TGTGCCAGCAGCACCCCCGGGGGATCGAACACCGGGGAGCTGTTTTTT. It translates to CASSTPGGSNTGELFF.